A selection of T cell receptor beta chains follows, all from one sample in a study of T-cell reconstitution after alpha-beta-depleted transplantation in children. TCRdb re-called the PCR reads through MiXCR, storing one row per CDR3 protein. The repertoire holds some 240,000 distinct CDR3 sequences, with around 8.9% as singletons. The input for sequencing was PBMCs from the stem cell graft donor, taken from the stem cell graft. These receptors were collected from a human donor who donated a stem cell graft to a child with SCID. The CDR3 runs from the conserved cysteine through the conserved F or W. A D gene is named only where the DNA matches it firmly. The listing skips clone size in some rows; elsewhere it reads once, few, many or a size class.

v_call	d_call	clone_size	j_call	cdr3_aa	cdr3_nt
TRBV29-1	.	many	TRBJ2-7	CSVGSTYEQYF	TGCAGCGTTGGGAGTACTTACGAGCAGTACTTC
TRBV28	.	many	TRBJ2-6	CASSFGREASGANVLTF	TGTGCCAGCAGTTTTGGCAGAGAAGCTTCTGGGGCCAACGTCCTGACTTTC
TRBV12-3/TRBV12-4	TRBD1	many	TRBJ1-2	CASRQPRQGAAYYGYTF	TGTGCCAGCAGACAACCCCGACAGGGGGCGGCTTACTATGGCTACACCTTC
TRBV5-1	.	many	TRBJ2-1	CASSFGTLMGVRQFF	TGCGCCAGCAGTTTCGGAACCCTCATGGGGGTACGGCAGTTCTTC
TRBV5-1	TRBD1	many	TRBJ2-1	CASSLTGVDYNEQFF	TGCGCCAGCAGCTTGACAGGGGTCGACTACAATGAGCAGTTCTTC
TRBV11-2	TRBD2	many	TRBJ2-3	CASSRGLAGFASTDTQYF	TGTGCCAGCAGCCGAGGACTAGCGGGGTTTGCTAGCACAGATACGCAGTATTTT
TRBV20-1	TRBD2	many	TRBJ2-7	CSANPPTLAGTRYEQYF	TGCAGTGCTAACCCTCCCACCCTAGCGGGCACCCGCTACGAGCAGTACTTC
TRBV20-1	TRBD1	many	TRBJ1-2	CSAWTGKNTF	TGCAGTGCTTGGACAGGGAAGAACACCTTC
TRBV11-2	.	many	TRBJ2-5	CASSFPGQLYQETQYF	TGTGCCAGCAGTTTTCCGGGACAACTGTACCAAGAGACCCAGTACTTC
TRBV3-1	TRBD1	many	TRBJ1-4	CASSQAGTDNEKLFF	TGTGCCAGCAGCCAAGCCGGGACAGACAATGAAAAACTGTTTTTT
TRBV28	.	few	TRBJ2-7	CASSPPGPGSEQYF	TGTGCCAGCAGTCCCCCGGGCCCGGGCTCCGAGCAGTACTTC
TRBV12-3/TRBV12-4	.	many	TRBJ2-1	CASSFLGGLDNEQFF	TGTGCCAGCAGTTTCTTGGGGGGTTTGGACAATGAGCAGTTCTTC
TRBV12-3/TRBV12-4	.	few	TRBJ1-2	CASSPHRDGYTF	TGTGCCAGCAGTCCTCACCGGGATGGCTACACCTTC
TRBV12-3/TRBV12-4	TRBD1	many	TRBJ1-1	CASSFISGTGRTEAFF	TGTGCCAGCAGTTTTATTTCGGGGACAGGGAGGACTGAAGCTTTCTTT
TRBV12-3/TRBV12-4	.	many	TRBJ2-7	CASSYRAVGAYEQYF	TGTGCCAGCAGTTACAGGGCGGTTGGGGCCTACGAGCAGTACTTC
TRBV12-3/TRBV12-4	TRBD2	many	TRBJ2-3	CASSSSGAGTDTQYF	TGTGCCAGCAGTTCTAGCGGGGCCGGCACAGATACGCAGTATTTT
TRBV25-1	.	many	TRBJ1-5	CASSPGGRIYQPQHF	TGTGCCAGCAGCCCTGGCGGCAGGATTTACCAGCCCCAGCATTTT
TRBV29-1	.	many	TRBJ2-1	CSVEDRRGVGYEQFF	TGCAGCGTTGAAGATCGTCGCGGGGTGGGGTATGAGCAGTTCTTC
TRBV10-3	.	many	TRBJ1-1	CAISESGRGRVTEAFF	TGTGCCATCAGTGAGTCCGGCAGGGGACGGGTCACTGAAGCTTTCTTT
TRBV5-1	.	few	TRBJ2-2	CASSPPPGELFF	TGCGCCAGCAGCCCCCCCCCCGGGGAGCTGTTTTTT
TRBV28	TRBD1	many	TRBJ1-5	CASRPDRAGQPQHF	TGTGCCAGCAGACCCGACAGGGCAGGTCAGCCCCAGCATTTT
TRBV12-3/TRBV12-4	TRBD1	many	TRBJ2-1	CASSSRQGNHNEQFF	TGTGCCAGCAGTTCCCGACAGGGGAACCACAATGAGCAGTTCTTC
TRBV5-1	.	many	TRBJ2-1	CATAAATYNEQFF	TGCGCCACCGCCGCGGCCACCTACAATGAGCAGTTCTTC
TRBV5-1	TRBD2	few	TRBJ2-1	CASSFLAVAGDNEQFF	TGCGCCAGCAGCTTCCTCGCGGTAGCGGGGGACAATGAGCAGTTCTTC
TRBV7-2	.	.	TRBJ2-2	CASNPFRGGVTGELFF	TGTGCCAGCAACCCATTCAGGGGGGGCGTCACCGGGGAGCTGTTTTTT
TRBV5-1	.	many	TRBJ2-2	CASSPVGRWGPGELFF	TGCGCCAGCAGCCCCGTAGGACGGTGGGGGCCCGGGGAGCTGTTTTTT
TRBV4-2	.	many	TRBJ2-3	CASSQDELAFTDTQYF	TGTGCCAGCAGCCAAGATGAACTAGCCTTCACAGATACGCAGTATTTT
TRBV5-1	.	many	TRBJ1-5	CASSLSTDQPQHF	TGCGCCAGCAGCTTGTCTACCGATCAGCCCCAGCATTTT
TRBV19	.	few	TRBJ2-1	CASSIDYSYNEQFF	TGTGCCAGTAGTATAGACTACTCCTACAATGAGCAGTTCTTC
TRBV7-8	TRBD1	.	TRBJ2-3	CASSRRGRGDTQYF	TGTGCCAGCAGTCGCAGGGGGCGGGGTGATACGCAGTATTTT
TRBV29-1	.	many	TRBJ2-2	CSVPGVRAGELFF	TGCAGCGTCCCAGGGGTCCGAGCCGGGGAGCTGTTTTTT
TRBV5-6	.	many	TRBJ2-6	CASSFPSSSGANVLTF	TGTGCCAGCAGCTTCCCCTCTAGCTCTGGGGCCAACGTCCTGACTTTC
TRBV15	.	many	TRBJ2-7	CATSRNPVRSYEQYF	TGTGCCACCAGCAGAAATCCCGTTCGCTCCTACGAGCAGTACTTC
TRBV29-1	.	many	TRBJ2-7	CSVEEGAGDYEQYF	TGCAGCGTTGAAGAGGGGGCAGGGGACTACGAGCAGTACTTC
TRBV20-1	TRBD2	many	TRBJ2-3	CSARTSGGADTQYF	TGCAGTGCTCGGACTAGCGGGGGTGCGGATACGCAGTATTTT
TRBV7-2	.	.	TRBJ2-1	CASSPQPGTSVNEQFF	TGTGCCAGCAGCCCACAGCCCGGGACTTCCGTCAATGAGCAGTTCTTC
TRBV18	.	many	TRBJ2-7	CASSPTFDEQYF	TGTGCCAGCTCACCAACCTTCGACGAGCAGTACTTC
TRBV5-1	.	many	TRBJ2-3	CASSLAPMWADTDTQYF	TGCGCCAGCAGCTTGGCCCCTATGTGGGCCGACACAGATACGCAGTATTTT
TRBV6-6	.	many	TRBJ2-1	CASSSFGEQFF	TGTGCCAGCAGTTCCTTCGGGGAGCAGTTCTTC
TRBV5-1	.	many	TRBJ2-7	CASSTQGREQYF	TGCGCCAGCAGCACCCAGGGTCGGGAGCAGTACTTC
TRBV20-1	.	few	TRBJ1-4	CSASGPEKLFF	TGCAGTGCTAGTGGGCCAGAAAAACTGTTTTTT
TRBV20-1	TRBD1	many	TRBJ1-1	CSACRDRGRSEAFF	TGCAGTGCTTGCCGGGACAGGGGGCGGTCTGAAGCTTTCTTT
TRBV6-2/TRBV6-3	TRBD1	once	TRBJ2-7	CASTTAQGRKEYF	TGTGCCAGCACCACGGCACAGGGGCGGAAGGAGTACTTC
TRBV5-5	TRBD1	few	TRBJ1-3	CASSLHTTGNSGNTIYF	TGTGCCAGCAGCTTGCATACGACAGGGAACTCTGGAAACACCATATATTTT
TRBV5-1	.	once	TRBJ2-1	CASSQNREIYNEQFF	TGCGCCAGCAGCCAAAACCGGGAGATTTACAATGAGCAGTTCTTC
TRBV30	.	few	TRBJ1-2	CAWDSLYGYTF	TGTGCCTGGGACAGCCTCTATGGCTACACCTTC
TRBV29-1	.	many	TRBJ1-4	CSVEGNEKLFF	TGCAGCGTTGAGGGGAATGAAAAACTGTTTTTT
TRBV7-8	.	many	TRBJ1-6	CASSLIGPPGNSPLHF	TGTGCCAGCAGCTTAATAGGGCCGCCGGGTAATTCACCCCTCCACTTT
TRBV7-9	TRBD1	many	TRBJ1-4	CASRATGANEKLFF	TGTGCCAGCAGGGCAACAGGGGCAAATGAAAAACTGTTTTTT
TRBV2	TRBD2	.	TRBJ2-7	CASSRIQLAGGYEQYF	TGTGCCAGCAGCCGAATTCAACTAGCGGGGGGCTACGAGCAGTACTTC
TRBV4-3	TRBD2	many	TRBJ2-3	CASSQDGGGAATQYF	TGCGCCAGCAGCCAAGATGGCGGGGGGGCCGCTACGCAGTATTTT
TRBV7-6	.	.	TRBJ2-7	CASSSLGDISYEQYF	TGTGCCAGCAGCTCGTTGGGGGACATCTCCTACGAGCAGTACTTC
TRBV4-3	TRBD2	many	TRBJ2-3	CASSQDLARGSTDTQYF	TGCGCCAGCAGCCAAGACCTAGCGCGGGGGAGCACAGATACGCAGTATTTT
TRBV7-9	.	.	TRBJ1-1	CASSLGGHTEAFF	TGTGCCAGCAGCTTAGGTGGGCACACTGAAGCTTTCTTT
TRBV20-1	TRBD1	many	TRBJ2-3	CSARQTGTGELVGADTQYF	TGCAGTGCTAGGCAAACCGGGACAGGGGAATTGGTTGGGGCAGATACGCAGTATTTT